A selection of T cell receptor beta chains follows, all from one sample in a study of identical twins. TCRdb reprocessed the 5' RACE reads with MiXCR, giving one entry per CDR3 protein. The sample holds hundreds of thousands of distinct CDR3 sequences; under 8.5% are singletons and the top ten take 1.6%. The same data also contributed to another study, on yellow fever vaccine responses in identical twins.

Input material: PBMCs. These receptors came from a woman aged 18-29 years in good health. The CDR3 runs from the conserved cysteine through the conserved F or W. A D gene is named only where the DNA matches it firmly. The size of a clone is reported for some rows only, either as once, few or many, or as a class for expanded clones.

J,size,D,V,DNA,CDR3
TRBJ1-4,many,TRBD1,TRBV7-6,TGTGCCAGCAGTTTGCAGGGGGCGCGGGAAAAACTGTTTTTT,CASSLQGAREKLFF
TRBJ2-1,many,-,TRBV5-1,TGCGCCAGCAGCCTGGAGGTGGGTAGCTCCTACAATGAGCAGTTCTTC,CASSLEVGSSYNEQFF
TRBJ2-3,once,-,TRBV9,TGTGCCAGCAGCGTACTAGGTCAAAGATCAGAAGATACGCAGTATTTT,CASSVLGQRSEDTQYF
TRBJ2-1,many,TRBD1,TRBV5-1,TGCGCCAGCAGCTTGGCGGGGACAGGGGGGGGAAGGTCCTACAATGAGCAGTTCTTC,CASSLAGTGGGRSYNEQFF
TRBJ2-7,many,-,TRBV20-1,TGCAGTGCTCTGCGGGCCGGGATGGTATACGAGCAGTACTTC,CSALRAGMVYEQYF
TRBJ2-7,few,TRBD1,TRBV28,TGTGCCAGCAGCCCTAGACAGGGCCCCTACGAGCAGTACTTC,CASSPRQGPYEQYF
TRBJ2-1,-,-,TRBV27,TGTGCCAGCAGTTTATGGCTAGAGACGAACAATGAGCAGTTCTTC,CASSLWLETNNEQFF
TRBJ2-7,-,-,TRBV20-1,TGCAGTGCTACTCCGGGGGGGACAGGGTACTACGAGCAGTACTTC,CSATPGGTGYYEQYF
TRBJ2-7,many,TRBD1,TRBV7-9,TGTGCCAGCAGCTTTTTAATGGGACAGGGAACCTACGAGCAGTACTTC,CASSFLMGQGTYEQYF
TRBJ2-6,few,-,TRBV3-1,TGTGCCAGCACCAGTTCTGGGGCCAACGTCCTGACTTTC,CASTSSGANVLTF
TRBJ2-3,few,TRBD2,TRBV10-3,TGTGCCGGGACTAGCGGATACACAGATACGCAGTATTTT,CAGTSGYTDTQYF
TRBJ2-3,many,TRBD2,TRBV28,TGTGCCAGCAGTTTTTTCAGGCGGGAGACCTCAGATACGCAGTATTTT,CASSFFRRETSDTQYF
TRBJ2-7,-,-,TRBV3-1,TGTGCCAGCAGCCCTCTTGGCGGAGAGCAGTACTTC,CASSPLGGEQYF
TRBJ2-7,few,-,TRBV27,TGTGCCAGCAGTTTATGGGGGTCTAGCGGACAGTATGGCTACGAGCAGTACTTC,CASSLWGSSGQYGYEQYF
TRBJ2-1,few,-,TRBV18,TGTGCCAGCTCACCCCGATTTGGAGGGGACTCGAGCAATGAGCAGTTCTTC,CASSPRFGGDSSNEQFF
TRBJ2-3,many,-,TRBV11-3,TGTGCCAGCAGTGATAGTGGGAGTCTCACAGATACGCAGTATTTT,CASSDSGSLTDTQYF
TRBJ2-7,-,TRBD2,TRBV12-3/TRBV12-4,TGTGCCAGCAGTTCGGCCCGACTAGCGGGAAGGTACGAGCAGTACTTC,CASSSARLAGRYEQYF
TRBJ2-1,few,TRBD2,TRBV2,TGTGCCAGCAGCGGGACTAGCGGGCCCAACAATGAGCAGTTCTTC,CASSGTSGPNNEQFF
TRBJ2-3,many,-,TRBV28,TGTGCCAGCAGCCCGGGACTGATATTCACAGATACGCAGTATTTT,CASSPGLIFTDTQYF
TRBJ2-1,-,TRBD2,TRBV11-2,TGTGCCAGCAGCTTAGGGGGGTGGGAGGAGCGGGAACCTCTAGGTGAGCAGTTCTTC,CASSLGGWEEREPLGEQFF
TRBJ2-1,-,-,TRBV12-3/TRBV12-4,TGTGCGTCCCAGTTTCCAGCGAGGAACAATGAGCAGTTCTTC,CASQFPARNNEQFF
TRBJ2-5,few,-,TRBV6-5,TGTGCCAGCAGTTACCTCGCAGGGGCAGAGACCCAGTACTTC,CASSYLAGAETQYF
TRBJ1-2,-,TRBD1,TRBV20-1,TGCAGTGCGCCCCCGGGGGACAGTCGAAATTTCTATGGCTACACCTTC,CSAPPGDSRNFYGYTF
TRBJ2-7,many,TRBD1,TRBV10-3,TGTGCCATCACCGGGACAGGGGCCTCCGAGCAGTACTTC,CAITGTGASEQYF
TRBJ2-7,few,-,TRBV7-9,TGTGCCAGCAGCCCACGGGACCGGTCGGTGAGCGAGCAGTACTTC,CASSPRDRSVSEQYF
TRBJ2-7,-,-,TRBV2,TGTGCCAGCAGTGAAGAAGCAGTTCCCCTAGACGAGCAGTACTTC,CASSEEAVPLDEQYF
TRBJ2-1,few,TRBD1,TRBV10-1,TGCGCCAGCAGTGAAGGGGGCTATCCTCAACGAAATGAGCAGTTCTTC,CASSEGGYPQRNEQFF
TRBJ2-3,many,-,TRBV7-9,TGTGCCAGCAGCTTAGTTCCCTCAAAAGGGAGCACAGATACGCAGTATTTT,CASSLVPSKGSTDTQYF
TRBJ1-2,many,TRBD1,TRBV5-1,TGCGCCAGCAGCTTGGATTTTAGTGGACAGGCGCGGGGCTACACCTTC,CASSLDFSGQARGYTF
TRBJ1-1,many,TRBD1,TRBV5-1,TGCGCCAGCAGCCCGGACAGGGGGGGTGCTTTCTTT,CASSPDRGGAFF
TRBJ2-3,few,-,TRBV10-3,TGTGCCACGGGGGCGGGAGACGGGCCAGATACGCAGTATTTT,CATGAGDGPDTQYF
TRBJ2-1,many,TRBD1,TRBV5-1,TGCGCCAGCAGCTTGGGCGGGACAGGAAGGGAATTCAATGAGCAGTTCTTC,CASSLGGTGREFNEQFF
TRBJ2-1,-,TRBD2,TRBV20-1,TGCAGTGCTAGCCCAGGTGCGGGAGGTTACAATGAGCAGTTCTTC,CSASPGAGGYNEQFF
TRBJ2-1,-,-,TRBV12-3/TRBV12-4,TGTGCCAGCAGCCGACGAGGGGGGCGGTTTAATGAGCAGTTCTTC,CASSRRGGRFNEQFF
TRBJ2-1,many,-,TRBV9,TGTGCCAGCAGCGTAGGAGACAGTGTCCCTTACAATGAGCAGTTCTTC,CASSVGDSVPYNEQFF
TRBJ2-1,many,TRBD2,TRBV6-2/TRBV6-3,TGTGCCAGCACCCCGGGCGGGAGCTACAATGAGCAGTTCTTC,CASTPGGSYNEQFF
TRBJ2-3,-,TRBD1,TRBV28,TGTGCCAGCAGTTTAAGGTCAGGGGGCCTCCCCACAGATACGCAGTATTTT,CASSLRSGGLPTDTQYF
TRBJ1-2,few,TRBD1,TRBV9,TGTGCCAGCAGCGTAGGACAGGGTGGTGACTATGGCTACACCTTC,CASSVGQGGDYGYTF
TRBJ2-1,-,TRBD2,TRBV7-7,TGTGCCAGCAGCTCCTACCCCCCGGGTAGCGGGAAATACAATGAGCAGTTCTTC,CASSSYPPGSGKYNEQFF
TRBJ2-2,few,TRBD2,TRBV15,TGTGCCACACACAGAGGCCCCACTAGCGATCCCGGGGAGCTGTTTTTT,CATHRGPTSDPGELFF
TRBJ2-3,few,-,TRBV7-9,TGTGCCAGCAGCTTTGACAGGATCCGCACAGATACGCAGTATTTT,CASSFDRIRTDTQYF
TRBJ1-2,many,-,TRBV12-3/TRBV12-4,TGTGCCAGCAGTTTAGGGGGCCGGGAGGGCTACACCTTC,CASSLGGREGYTF
TRBJ2-3,many,-,TRBV29-1,TGCAGCGTTGAACTGGGCGGGATAATAGATACGCAGTATTTT,CSVELGGIIDTQYF
TRBJ2-3,few,-,TRBV29-1,TGCAGCGTTGAAAAGCGAGGCACAGATACGCAGTATTTT,CSVEKRGTDTQYF
TRBJ2-7,-,TRBD1,TRBV28,TGTGCCAGCAGTCCCTCGGACAGGGCGATCTACGAGCAGTACTTC,CASSPSDRAIYEQYF